This TCR beta chain came from a study of T cells in tumors after PD-1 blockade. Study-wide context: A subset received ongoing vismodegib 150 mg daily alongside anti-PD-1 therapy.

Sequencing was performed with immunoSEQ multiplex PCR; in TCRdb, only in-frame clones are kept and a portion is missing. The top ten hold approximately 4.5% of the sample, which has approximately 63,000 clones, roughly 70% seen once. This clone was found a few times. CDR1 is LNHDA, CDR2 SQIVND, per germline (reference sequence). The CDR3 is 13 amino acids. With V trimmed by 7 bases and J by 5 bases, 6 bases remained unmatched. The chain is built from TRBV19 and TRBJ1-1, with 8 bases that match TRBD1. The receptor's source is a human donor with basal cell carcinoma. Sequenced here: PBMCs, sampled after anti-PD-1 treatment. The CDR3 DNA is TGTGCCAGTACCATAACAGGGGGTACTGAAGCTTTCTTT. Encoded protein: CASTITGGTEAFF.